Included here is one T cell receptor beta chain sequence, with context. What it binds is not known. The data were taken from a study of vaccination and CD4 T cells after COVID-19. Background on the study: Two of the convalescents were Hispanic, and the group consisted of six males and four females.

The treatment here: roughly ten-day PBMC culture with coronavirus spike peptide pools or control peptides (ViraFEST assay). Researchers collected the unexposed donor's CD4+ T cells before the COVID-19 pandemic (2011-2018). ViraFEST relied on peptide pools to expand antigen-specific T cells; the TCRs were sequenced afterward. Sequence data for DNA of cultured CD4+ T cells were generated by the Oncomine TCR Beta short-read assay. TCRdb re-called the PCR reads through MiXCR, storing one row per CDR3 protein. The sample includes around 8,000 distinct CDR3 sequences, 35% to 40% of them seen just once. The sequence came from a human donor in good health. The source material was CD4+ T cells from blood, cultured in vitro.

The CDR3 protein is CASSLVIGSYSYEQYF. CDR3 DNA sequence: TGTGCCAGCAGCTTAGTTATAGGCAGTTACTCCTACGAGCAGTACTTC. The chain uses TRBV7-2 and TRBJ2-7; D gene uncertain. V dropped 1 base and J dropped 0 bases, with 13 bases sitting between them. Germline loops: CDR1 SGHTA, CDR2 FQGNSA. The CDR3 length is 16 residues. Full variable domain (rest looked up from reference TRBV7-2 and TRBJ2-7): GAGVSQSPSNKVTEKGKDVELRCDPISGHTALYWYRQSLGQGLEFLIYFQGNSAPDKSGLPSDRFSAERTGGSVSTLTIQRTQQEDSAVYLCASSLVIGSYSYEQYFGPGTRLTVT.